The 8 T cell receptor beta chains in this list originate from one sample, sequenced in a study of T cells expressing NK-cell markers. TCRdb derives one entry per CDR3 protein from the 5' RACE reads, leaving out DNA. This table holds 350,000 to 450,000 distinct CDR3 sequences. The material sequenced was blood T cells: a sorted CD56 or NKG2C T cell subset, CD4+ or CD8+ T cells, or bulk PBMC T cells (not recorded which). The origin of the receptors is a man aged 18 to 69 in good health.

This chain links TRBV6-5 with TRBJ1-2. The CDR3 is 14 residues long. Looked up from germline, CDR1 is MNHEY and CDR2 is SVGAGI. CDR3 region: CASSLRGPNYGYTF.

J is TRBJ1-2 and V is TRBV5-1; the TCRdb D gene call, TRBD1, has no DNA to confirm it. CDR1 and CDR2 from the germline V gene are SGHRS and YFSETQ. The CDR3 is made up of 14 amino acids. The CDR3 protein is CASNTGAGLSGYTF.

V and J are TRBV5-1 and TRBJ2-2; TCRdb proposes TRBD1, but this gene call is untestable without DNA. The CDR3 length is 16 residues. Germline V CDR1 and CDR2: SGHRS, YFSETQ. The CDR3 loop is CASSLTPGQGTGELFF.

CDR3 residues: CATSGLGTGASNEQFF. This rearrangement joins TRBV24-1 to TRBJ2-1; there is no DNA to check the TCRdb D call of TRBD1. The CDR3 contains 16 residues. The V gene's germline CDR1 is KGHDR and CDR2 SFDVKD.

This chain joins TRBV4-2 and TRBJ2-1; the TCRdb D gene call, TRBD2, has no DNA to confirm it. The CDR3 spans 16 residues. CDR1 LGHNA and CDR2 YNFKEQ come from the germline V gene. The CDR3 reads CASSPGPGTRSDEQFF.

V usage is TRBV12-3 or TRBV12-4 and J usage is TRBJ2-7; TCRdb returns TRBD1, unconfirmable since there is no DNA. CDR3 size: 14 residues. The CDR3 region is CASRLGQGHYEQYF.

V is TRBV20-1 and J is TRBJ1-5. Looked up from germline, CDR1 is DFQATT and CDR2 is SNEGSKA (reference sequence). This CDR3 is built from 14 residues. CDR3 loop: CSAGGNLENQPQHF.

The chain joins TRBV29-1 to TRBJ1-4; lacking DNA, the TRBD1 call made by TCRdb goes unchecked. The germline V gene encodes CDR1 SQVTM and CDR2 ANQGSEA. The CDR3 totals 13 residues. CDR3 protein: CSVERGPGEKLFF.